Listed here are 29 T cell receptor beta chains from one sample, sequenced in a study of cytomegalovirus exposure and HLA in healthy donors. The PCR had 60 Vbeta and 13 Jbeta primers. This table comes from immunoSEQ multiplex PCR, and its TCRdb copy is limited to in-frame clones, with some not included. The table shows roughly 150,000 clones, with 82% occurring only once. The source material was PBMCs. The source of these receptors is a girl aged 5-17 years in good health and CMV-seropositive.

The J gene is TRBJ1-1, the V gene TRBV6-5; D possibly corresponds to TRBD1 (6 bases). This CDR3 has 11 amino acids. CDR1 and CDR2 from the germline V gene are MNHEY and SVGAGI. Deletions cut 2 bases from V and 12 bases from J, with 10 bases between. CDR3 amino acids: CASSYQGLTFF. The CDR3 DNA is TGTGCCAGCAGTTACCAGGGGTTAACTTTCTTT.

V is TRBV11-3 and J is TRBJ2-3; 11 bases align to TRBD1. This CDR3 spans 15 amino acids. Germline V gene lookup returns CDR1 SGHNT and CDR2 YENEEA. J lost 4 bases, V lost 1 base, and 1 base had no gene match. CDR3 sequence: CASSLGGQGADTQYF. The CDR3 DNA follows: TGTGCCAGCAGCTTAGGGGGACAGGGGGCAGATACGCAGTATTTT.

This rearrangement joins TRBV18 to TRBJ1-1; TRBD1 agrees at 7 bases. The CDR3 sequence is 15 residues long. V gave up 3 bases and J gave up 4 bases; unmatched junction bases: 8. Germline V CDR1 and CDR2: KGHSH, LQKENI. The CDR3 nucleotides read TGTGCCAGCTCACCCGGACAGGTGGTTAGCACTGAAGCTTTCTTT. Translating it yields CASSPGQVVSTEAFF.

The chain recombines TRBV28 with TRBJ2-1; 14 bases agree with TRBD2. CDR3 length equals 18 residues. J gave up 7 bases and V 4 bases, and 12 bases lay outside the gene matches. Germline loops: CDR1 MDHEN, CDR2 SYDVKM. As DNA, the CDR3 is TGTGCCAGCAGTTCGAGGCCCGGGACTAGCGGGGGAGGGAATGAGCAGTTCTTC. Its protein product is CASSSRPGTSGGGNEQFF.

This clone was recorded a few times. The rearrangement links TRBV5-6 to TRBJ2-2, with 8 bases lining up with TRBD2. V dropped 3 bases and J dropped 7; count of bases not matched to a gene: 8. CDR1 is SGHDT, CDR2 YYEEEE, per germline. This CDR3 region has 15 residues. CDR3 DNA: TGTGCCAGCAGCTATCCAGCGGGAGTAATCGGGGAGCTGTTTTTT. This sequence encodes CASSYPAGVIGELFF.

The rearrangement joins TRBV10-3 to TRBJ1-2, with TRBD1 matching 8 bases. CDR3 length: 15 amino acids. CDR1 and CDR2 (germline): ENHRY, SYGVKD. V dropped 9 bases and J dropped 3; count of bases not matched to a gene: 12. CDR3 amino acids: CAISMEAGGHYGYTF. As DNA, the CDR3 is TGTGCCATTTCAATGGAAGCAGGGGGCCACTATGGCTACACCTTC.

The chain combines TRBV27 with TRBJ2-7; 7 bases line up with TRBD1. The V gene end was trimmed by 1 base and the J gene end by 5 bases; junction bases not matched to a gene: 11. The CDR3 has 16 residues. Germline values: CDR1 MNHEY, CDR2 SMNVEV (reference sequence). The CDR3 DNA reads as TGTGCCAGCAGTTTATGGACCCCGGGACAGAGAGACGAGCAGTACTTC. This gives the protein CASSLWTPGQRDEQYF.

The gene calls are TRBV6-1 and TRBJ2-3, with no clear D. The CDR3 runs to 15 residues. Germline CDR1 and CDR2: MNHNS and SASEGT. V gave up 6 bases and J gave up 0 bases, with 13 bases separating them. CDR3 in DNA: TGTGCCAGCAGCAGGTTGAGTACTAGCACAGATACGCAGTATTTT. Its translation: CASSRLSTSTDTQYF.

A few counts support this clone. The chain combines TRBV7-9 with TRBJ2-1; 12 nucleotides align to TRBD2. The CDR3 totals 17 residues. Per the germline V gene, CDR1 is SEHNR and CDR2 is FQNEAQ (reference sequence). J lost 5 bases, V lost 1 base, and 6 bases had no gene match. The DNA of the CDR3 is TGTGCCAGCAGCTTAGGGCAGACTAGCGGGGGAGACAATGAGCAGTTCTTC. Its translation is CASSLGQTSGGDNEQFF.

The chain uses TRBV5-1 and TRBJ2-5; 7 bases are shared with TRBD1. This CDR3 is 15 amino acids long. Germline CDR1 is SGHRS and CDR2 is YFSETQ. V was clipped by 4 bases and J by 2 bases; unmatched bases: 8. CDR3 region: CASSRDSGAQETQYF. CDR3 sequence (DNA): TGCGCCAGCAGCCGGGACAGTGGGGCTCAAGAGACCCAGTACTTC. The full variable domain, with the rest looked up from reference TRBV5-1 and TRBJ2-5, is KAGVTQTPRYLIKTRGQQVTLSCSPISGHRSVSWYQQTPGQGLQFLFEYFSETQRNKGNFPGRFSGRQFSNSRSEMNVSTLELGDSALYLCASSRDSGAQETQYFGPGTRLLVL.

The chain is built from TRBV6-5 and TRBJ1-4; D not resolved. CDR3 length equals 14 residues. Germline CDR1 is MNHEY and CDR2 is SVGAGI. V lost 5 bases, J lost 2 bases, and 9 bases lay in between. The CDR3 loop reads CASSPFGTNEKLFF. The CDR3 DNA reads TGTGCCAGCAGTCCGTTCGGGACTAATGAAAAACTGTTTTTT.

This chain joins TRBV6-5 and TRBJ1-2, with D uncertain. Trimming took off 6 bases at V and 7 bases at J, with 18 bases between the two ends. This CDR3 is built from 14 residues. The germline V gene has CDR1 MNHEY and CDR2 SVGAGI. CDR3 region: CASSRTGFLGGYTF. The CDR3 region has the DNA TGTGCCAGCAGCCGAACGGGATTCCTAGGTGGCTACACCTTC.

The rearrangement links TRBV5-6 to TRBJ2-5; perhaps TRBD1 as D (5 bases). V gave up 4 bases and J gave up 4 bases, with 20 bases separating them. This CDR3 region has 16 residues. CDR1 is SGHDT and CDR2 is YYEEEE in the germline V gene. DNA for the CDR3: TGTGCCAGCAGCCTCGGCGGTATTAGGGGTGCAGAGACCCAGTACTTC. This translates into CASSLGGIRGAETQYF.

The chain recombines TRBV7-3 with TRBJ1-1; 9 bases map to TRBD1. CDR1 and CDR2 from the germline V gene are SGHTA and FQGTGA. V trimming: 4 bases; J trimming: 5 bases; junction bases outside the gene matches: 5. The CDR3 consists of 14 residues. CDR3 loop: CASSSGDRDTEAFF. The CDR3 bases are TGTGCCAGCAGCTCGGGGGACAGGGATACTGAAGCTTTCTTT.

This sequence joins TRBV6-5 and TRBJ1-5; tentatively, D is TRBD1 (5 bases). V shed 6 bases and J shed 3 bases, with 9 bases lying between them. The germline gives CDR1 MNHEY, CDR2 SVGAGI. The length of the CDR3 is 13 residues. Here the CDR3 reads CASRDSLNQPQHF. CDR3 nucleotides: TGTGCCAGCAGAGACAGTCTCAATCAGCCCCAGCATTTT.

This chain connects TRBV25-1 to TRBJ2-7; D uncertain. The V gene's germline CDR1 is MGHDK and CDR2 SYGVNS. The CDR3 spans 13 residues. V shed 2 bases and J shed 2 bases, with 7 bases lying between them. CDR3 residues: CASSEAATYEQYF. DNA for the CDR3: TGTGCCAGCAGTGAAGCGGCAACCTACGAGCAGTACTTC.

This chain uses TRBV2 with TRBJ1-2; D is unclear. CDR1 and CDR2 from the germline V gene are SNHLY and FYNNEI. Trimming removed 10 bases from V and 4 bases from J, with 10 bases in between. The CDR3 has 11 amino acids. The CDR3 region is CATRSTYGYTF. The CDR3 coding sequence is TGTGCCACTAGGTCTACCTATGGCTACACCTTC.

This chain uses TRBV11-2 with TRBJ2-7; the match to TRBD2 covers 12 bases. The CDR3 is made up of 20 amino acids. Trimming at V came to 0 bases and at J to 3 bases, leaving 15 bases not matched to a gene. Germline V gene sequence: CDR1 SGHAT, CDR2 FQNNGV. This CDR3 is CASSLDPQNPSGRAGYEQYF. Here the CDR3 DNA reads TGTGCCAGCAGCTTAGATCCTCAAAACCCTAGCGGGAGGGCCGGCTACGAGCAGTACTTC.

The chain joins TRBV10-1 to TRBJ2-5, with D possibly being TRBD1 (6 bases). V shed 5 bases and J shed 1 base, with 8 bases lying between them. The CDR3 covers 13 residues. The germline V gene encodes CDR1 WNHNN and CDR2 SYGVQD (reference sequence). DNA for the CDR3: TGCGCCAGCAGTCAACAGGGCCAAGAGACCCAGTACTTC. Protein: CASSQQGQETQYF.

The V gene is TRBV11-1, the J gene TRBJ2-1; TRBD2 might be the D (5 bases). The CDR3 extends over 13 amino acids. Germline V gives CDR1 SGHAT, CDR2 FQDESV (reference sequence). With 5 bases removed from V and 9 bases from J, the gap between germline ends came to 14 bases. Here the CDR3 DNA reads TGTGCCAGCAGCACCAGGAGCGGCGCTGAGCAGTTCTTC. This codes for CASSTRSGAEQFF.

The V gene is TRBV28, the J gene TRBJ1-5; 7 positions agree with TRBD1. Germline-derived CDR1 and CDR2 are MDHEN and SYDVKM. The CDR3 contains 15 residues. J lost 3 bases, V lost 3 bases, and 5 bases had no gene match. CDR3 nucleotides: TGTGCCAGCAGTTTTCGAACAGGGGACAATCAGCCCCAGCATTTT. It is translated as CASSFRTGDNQPQHF.

The gene calls are TRBV2 and TRBJ1-1, with unresolved D. The V end lost 3 bases, the J end lost 1 base, and 15 bases lay between the germline ends. CDR3 length equals 16 residues. Germline V gene sequence: CDR1 SNHLY, CDR2 FYNNEI. The CDR3 DNA reads as TGTGCCAGCAGTGAGCAAGGCCTGAGACAGAACACTGAAGCTTTCTTT. Residues: CASSEQGLRQNTEAFF. Using reference TRBV2 and TRBJ1-1 for the parts outside the CDR3, the full variable domain is EPEVTQTPSHQVTQMGQEVILRCVPISNHLYFYWYRQILGQKVEFLVSFYNNEISEKSEIFDDQFSVERPDGSNFTLKIRSTKLEDSAMYFCASSEQGLRQNTEAFFGQGTRLTVV.

This chain uses TRBV7-2 with TRBJ2-3; D may be TRBD2 (6 bases). The germline CDR1 and CDR2 sequences are SGHTA and FQGNSA. V dropped 6 bases and J dropped 2 bases, with 15 bases sitting between them. The CDR3 contains 15 residues. The CDR3 loop reads CASRPAGRNTDTQYF. CDR3 nucleotide sequence: TGTGCCAGCAGGCCCGCGGGGAGAAACACAGATACGCAGTATTTT.

This chain uses TRBV30 with TRBJ2-6; maybe TRBD1 (6 bases). The CDR3 runs to 15 residues. Germline V lookup: CDR1 GTSNPN, CDR2 SVGIG (reference sequence). V was pared by 2 bases and J by 0 bases, with 8 bases between. CDR3 residues: CAWSMDSSGANVLTF. CDR3 in DNA: TGTGCCTGGAGTATGGACAGCTCTGGGGCCAACGTCCTGACTTTC.

The rearrangement uses TRBV6-1 and TRBJ1-5, with D maybe TRBD1 (5 bases). Germline V gives CDR1 MNHNS, CDR2 SASEGT. The CDR3 covers 14 residues. Trimming removed 5 bases from V and 4 bases from J, with 12 bases in between. The CDR3 sequence: CASSPRGGNQPQHF. In DNA form, the CDR3 reads TGTGCCAGCAGTCCAAGGGGAGGGAATCAGCCCCAGCATTTT.

The rearrangement links TRBV27 to TRBJ2-2, with a weak D call TRBD2 (5 bases). Germline CDR1 MNHEY, CDR2 SMNVEV (reference sequence). The CDR3 has 17 residues. Trimming removed 6 bases from V and 4 bases from J, with 21 bases in between. The CDR3 loop reads CASRPRLAIRSTGELFF. In nucleotides, the CDR3 is TGTGCCAGCAGACCGAGGCTAGCCATTCGCTCCACCGGGGAGCTGTTTTTT.

This clone was seen once. This chain links TRBV7-9 with TRBJ2-3, with 7 bases lining up with TRBD2. The CDR3 has 16 amino acids. Germline trimming cut 8 bases from V and 3 bases from J; bases unmatched to any gene: 14. Germline V gene sequence: CDR1 SEHNR, CDR2 FQNEAQ (reference sequence). The CDR3 region is CASEPGGEGLTDTQYF. The CDR3 bases are TGTGCCAGCGAGCCTGGGGGGGAGGGCCTGACAGATACGCAGTATTTT. The complete variable domain, with remaining parts taken from reference TRBV7-9 and TRBJ2-3, reads DTGVSQNPRHKITKRGQNVTFRCDPISEHNRLYWYRQTLGQGPEFLTYFQNEAQLEKSRLLSDRFSAERPKGSFSTLEIQRTEQGDSAMYLCASEPGGEGLTDTQYFGPGTRLTVL.

This clone was seen a handful of times. The V gene is TRBV18, the J gene TRBJ2-6; TRBD1 might be the D (5 bases). CDR1 is KGHSH, CDR2 LQKENI, per germline. This CDR3 has 15 amino acids. The V and J ends lost 5 bases and 0 bases respectively, with 8 bases between them. CDR3 sequence reads: CASSGQGSGANVLTF. CDR3 DNA sequence: TGTGCCAGCTCAGGGCAGGGCTCTGGGGCCAACGTCCTGACTTTC.

This clone was detected only a few times. V and J are TRBV25-1 and TRBJ1-1, with 9 bases that match TRBD1. Germline CDR1 and CDR2: MGHDK and SYGVNS. The CDR3 runs to 14 residues. Germline trimming cut 1 base from V and 10 bases from J; bases unmatched to any gene: 7. CDR3 region: CASSELGMDRGAFF. The CDR3 nucleotides read TGTGCCAGCAGTGAATTGGGTATGGACAGGGGAGCTTTCTTT.